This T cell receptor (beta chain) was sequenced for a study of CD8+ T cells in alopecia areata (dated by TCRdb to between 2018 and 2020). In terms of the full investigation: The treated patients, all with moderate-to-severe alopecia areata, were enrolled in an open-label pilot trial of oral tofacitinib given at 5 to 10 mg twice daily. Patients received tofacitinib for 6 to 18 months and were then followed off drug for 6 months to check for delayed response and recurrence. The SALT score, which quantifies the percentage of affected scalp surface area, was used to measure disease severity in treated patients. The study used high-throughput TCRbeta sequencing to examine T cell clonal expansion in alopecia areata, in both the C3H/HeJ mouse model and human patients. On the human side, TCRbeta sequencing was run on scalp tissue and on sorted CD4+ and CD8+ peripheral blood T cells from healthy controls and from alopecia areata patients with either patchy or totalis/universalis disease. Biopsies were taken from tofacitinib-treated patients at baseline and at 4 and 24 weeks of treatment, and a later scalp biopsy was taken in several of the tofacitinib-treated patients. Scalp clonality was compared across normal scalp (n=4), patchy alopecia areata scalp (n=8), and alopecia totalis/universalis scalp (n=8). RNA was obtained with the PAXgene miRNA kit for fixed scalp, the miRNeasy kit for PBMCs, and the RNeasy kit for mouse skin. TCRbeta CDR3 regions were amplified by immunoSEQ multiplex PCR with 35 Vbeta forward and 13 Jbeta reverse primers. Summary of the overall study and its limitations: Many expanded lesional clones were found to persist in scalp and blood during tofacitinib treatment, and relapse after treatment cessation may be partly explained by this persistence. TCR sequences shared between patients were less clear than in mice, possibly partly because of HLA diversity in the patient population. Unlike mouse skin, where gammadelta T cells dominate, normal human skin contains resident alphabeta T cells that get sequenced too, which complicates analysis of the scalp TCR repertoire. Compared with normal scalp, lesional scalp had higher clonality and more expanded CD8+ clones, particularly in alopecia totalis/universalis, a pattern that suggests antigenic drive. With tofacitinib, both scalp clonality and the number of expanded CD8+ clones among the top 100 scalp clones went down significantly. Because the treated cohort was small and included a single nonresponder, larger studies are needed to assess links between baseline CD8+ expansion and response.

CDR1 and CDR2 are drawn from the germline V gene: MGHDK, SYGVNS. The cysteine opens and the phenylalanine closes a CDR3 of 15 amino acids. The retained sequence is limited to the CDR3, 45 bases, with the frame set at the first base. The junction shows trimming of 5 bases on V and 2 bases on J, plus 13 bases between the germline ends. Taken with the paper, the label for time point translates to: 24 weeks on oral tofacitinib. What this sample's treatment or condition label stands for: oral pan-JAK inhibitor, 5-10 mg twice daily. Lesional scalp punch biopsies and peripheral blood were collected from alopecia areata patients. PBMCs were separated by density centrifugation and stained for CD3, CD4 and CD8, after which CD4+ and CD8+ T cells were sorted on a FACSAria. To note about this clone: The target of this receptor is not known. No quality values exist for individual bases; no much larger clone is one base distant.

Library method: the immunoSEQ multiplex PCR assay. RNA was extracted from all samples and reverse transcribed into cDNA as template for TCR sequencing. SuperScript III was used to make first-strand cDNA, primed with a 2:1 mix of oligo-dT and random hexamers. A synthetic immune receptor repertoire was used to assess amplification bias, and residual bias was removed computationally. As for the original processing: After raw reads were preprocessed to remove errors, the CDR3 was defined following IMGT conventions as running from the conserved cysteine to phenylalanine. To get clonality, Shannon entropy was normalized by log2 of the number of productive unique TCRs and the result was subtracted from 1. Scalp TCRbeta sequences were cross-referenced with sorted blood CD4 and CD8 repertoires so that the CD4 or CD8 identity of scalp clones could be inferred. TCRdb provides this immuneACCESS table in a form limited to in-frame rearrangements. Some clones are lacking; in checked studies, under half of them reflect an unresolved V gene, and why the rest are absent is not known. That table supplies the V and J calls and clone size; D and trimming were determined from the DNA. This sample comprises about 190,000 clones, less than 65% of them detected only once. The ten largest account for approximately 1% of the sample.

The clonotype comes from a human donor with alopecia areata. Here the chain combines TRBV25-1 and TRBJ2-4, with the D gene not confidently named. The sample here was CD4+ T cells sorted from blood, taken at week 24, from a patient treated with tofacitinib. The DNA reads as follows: TGTGCCAGCAGTCCGGCTCCTGGGCCCAAAAACATTCAGTACTTC. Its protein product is CASSPAPGPKNIQYF.